The clone carrying this TCR beta chain was counted only a few times. Its antigen is unidentified. The J segment lost 0 bases and the V segment lost 3 bases, leaving 4 bases of the junction unmatched. The germline CDR1 and CDR2 sequences are MRHNA and SNTAGT. This CDR3 spans 16 amino acids. Using immunoSEQ multiplex PCR, the repertoire was profiled, and TCRdb retains in-frame clones only, with some absent. The sample lists 95,000 to 100,000 clones; about 89% were seen once. The sample originates from a study of PD-1 blockade in classical Hodgkin lymphoma. Study results and caveats: Patients newly diagnosed and complete responders had comparable baseline diversity. With CD4+ cells, TCR diversity rose significantly by C4D1, but not with CD8+ cells.

Every one of the patients relapsed after autologous stem cell transplantation (brentuximab vedotin exposure was variable). Patients had relapsed/refractory classical Hodgkin lymphoma with complete response, partial response or progressive disease as best response. This receptor was taken from a human donor with classical Hodgkin lymphoma. Sequencing was performed on peripheral blood mononuclear cells (PBMCs), taken before the second cycle of nivolumab. The V and J genes are TRBV6-4 and TRBJ2-1; 8 positions match TRBD2. The CDR3 loop reads CASSESGGASYNEQFF. The CDR3 coding sequence is TGTGCCAGCAGTGAGTCCGGGGGGGCCTCCTACAATGAGCAGTTCTTC.